This T cell receptor (beta chain) appears in the sequencing data of a study of vaccination and CD4 T cells after COVID-19. Study-wide background: Post-COVID specimens were obtained a median about 100 days after diagnosis (range 35 to 161).

Study-level results: A relatively small number of convalescent patients were studied, and no early post-infection timepoints were included. Spike mono-reactive clones accounted for 304 of the 307 vaccine-specific clones found in convalescent patients.

Unmatched junction bases numbered 3, after V lost 3 bases and J lost 8 bases. Germline-derived CDR1 and CDR2 are SGHRS and YFSETQ. The CDR3 contains 12 residues. This clonotype was observed a few times. What it binds is unknown. Treatment here: roughly ten-day PBMC culture with coronavirus spike peptide pools or control peptides (ViraFEST assay). Antigen-specific T cell expansion with peptide pools preceded TCR sequencing in the ViraFEST approach. An Oncomine TCR Beta short-read assay was used to sequence the DNA from cultured CD4+ T cells. MiXCR was run by TCRdb on the PCR reads, yielding one entry per CDR3 protein. This sample has approximately 16,000 distinct CDR3 sequences, with 36% found just once.

This receptor was identified in a human donor who received a COVID-19 vaccine. The specimen was CD4+ T cells from blood, cultured in vitro, collected before SARS-CoV-2 vaccination. The chain uses TRBV5-1 and TRBJ1-2; TRBD1 matches at 8 bases. DNA of the CDR3: TGCGCCAGCAGCTCGACAGGGGACGGCTACACCTTC. This translates into CASSSTGDGYTF.